Shown below are 22 T cell receptor beta chains from a single sample sequenced in a study of T cell responses to AZD1222 COVID-19 vaccine. Generated by immunoSEQ multiplex PCR, the TCRdb table keeps only in-frame clones and is missing some. This sample has around 130,000 clones, with approximately 88% found just once. Specimen: peripheral blood, collected on day 0 of MenACWY control vaccination. These receptor sequences come from an adult in good health.

This chain joins TRBV9 and TRBJ1-6; no definite D call. Germline CDR1 and CDR2: SGDLS and YYNGEE. The CDR3 covers 17 residues. The ends were cut back, 3 bases at V and 4 bases at J, with 17 bases in the middle. CDR3 protein: CASSAGVGGRYNSPLHF. The CDR3 DNA follows: TGTGCCAGCAGCGCTGGGGTGGGTGGTCGGTATAATTCACCCCTCCACTTT.

The chain couples TRBV2 to TRBJ2-1; 10 bases agree with TRBD1. Trimming cost V 4 bases and J 4 bases; bases outside gene matches: 1. The germline V gene has CDR1 SNHLY and CDR2 FYNNEI. The CDR3 loop spans 14 amino acids. DNA for the CDR3: TGTGCCAGCAGTGGGGGACAGGGGTACAATGAGCAGTTCTTC. Its protein product is CASSGGQGYNEQFF.

The chain is built from TRBV18 and TRBJ1-6, with D perhaps TRBD1 (6 bases). Germline CDR1 KGHSH, CDR2 LQKENI. The CDR3 sequence is 15 residues long. Trimming removed 6 bases at V and 6 bases at J, with 15 bases between. CDR3 in DNA: TGTGCCAGCTCTCACAACGGGGGCTCTAATTCACCCCTCCACTTT. This encodes CASSHNGGSNSPLHF.

The V call is TRBV6-4, the J call TRBJ2-1; no clear D gene. The V end lost 5 bases, the J end lost 0 bases, and 8 bases lay between the germline ends. The V gene's germline CDR1 is MRHNA and CDR2 SNTAGT. The CDR3 spans 14 residues. The CDR3 coding sequence is TGTGCCAGCAGTTTGGATAGCTCCTACAATGAGCAGTTCTTC. It encodes CASSLDSSYNEQFF.

The chain carries TRBV7-6 and TRBJ2-7; 9 bases line up with TRBD1. This CDR3 contains 14 residues. CDR1 is SGHVS, CDR2 FNYEAQ, per germline. Losses at the gene ends were 1 base for V and 6 bases for J; bases not matched to a gene: 4. The CDR3 spells CASSLGTGEGEQYF. CDR3 sequence (DNA): TGTGCCAGCAGCTTAGGGACAGGGGAGGGCGAGCAGTACTTC.

This sequence joins TRBV6-4 and TRBJ2-5; D may be TRBD1 or TRBD2 (5 bases each). CDR3 length equals 15 residues. CDR1 is MRHNA, CDR2 SNTAGT, per germline. V lost 6 bases and J 5 bases, leaving 19 bases between the germline ends. CDR3 region: CASSKTGGWGETQYF. The CDR3 coding sequence is TGTGCCAGCAGCAAGACCGGCGGCTGGGGGGAGACCCAGTACTTC.

This sequence joins TRBV2 and TRBJ2-7; possible D gene TRBD2, 6 bases. The CDR3 spans 14 residues. Per germline, CDR1 SNHLY and CDR2 FYNNEI. V lost 6 bases and J 0 bases, leaving 12 bases between the germline ends. CDR3 protein: CASRDYGSSYEQYF. The CDR3 DNA follows: TGTGCCAGCAGGGACTATGGAAGCTCCTACGAGCAGTACTTC. The whole variable domain, remainder taken from reference TRBV2 and TRBJ2-7, is EPEVTQTPSHQVTQMGQEVILRCVPISNHLYFYWYRQILGQKVEFLVSFYNNEISEKSEIFDDQFSVERPDGSNFTLKIRSTKLEDSAMYFCASRDYGSSYEQYFGPGTRLTVT.

The CDR3 DNA follows: TGTGCCAGCAGTGGTATCGGTGGGGGTGGGAATTCACCCCTCCACTTT. Its protein product is CASSGIGGGGNSPLHF. The genes are TRBV6-1 and TRBJ1-6; the D gene is possibly TRBD1 (5 bases). The germline CDR1 and CDR2 sequences are MNHNS and SASEGT. The CDR3 spans 16 residues. V lost 4 bases and J lost 7, with 17 bases in between.

The chain combines TRBV18 with TRBJ2-7; 7 bases map to TRBD1. The CDR3 has 15 residues. After removal of 3 bases from V and 1 base from J, the junction contained 6 bases not matched to a gene. Germline lookup yields CDR1 KGHSH and CDR2 LQKENI. The CDR3 loop reads CASSPGDRSSYEQYF. Written as DNA, the CDR3 is TGTGCCAGCTCACCGGGGGACAGATCTTCCTACGAGCAGTACTTC.

This clone was seen only once. The CDR3 DNA reads TGTGCCAGCAGCTTCGCCGGGACTAGCGGGAGGCCCGGCGAGCAGTACTTC. Its translation: CASSFAGTSGRPGEQYF. The chain joins TRBV7-9 to TRBJ2-7; 15 nucleotides agree with TRBD2. This CDR3 region has 17 residues. CDR1 is SEHNR, CDR2 FQNEAQ, per germline (reference sequence). V lost 3 bases and J lost 6; bases outside the gene matches: 9.

V is TRBV7-8 and J is TRBJ1-1; a weak D match, TRBD1 (6 bases). Germline V gene sequence: CDR1 SGHVS, CDR2 FQNEAQ. CDR3 length equals 14 residues. The V and J ends lost 5 bases and 5 bases respectively, with 15 bases between them. The CDR3 coding sequence is TGTGCCAGCAGCGACCGCGGGGGGCTTACTGAAGCTTTCTTT. Translation gives CASSDRGGLTEAFF.

This chain joins TRBV30 and TRBJ2-2; D remains ambiguous. This CDR3 has 14 amino acids. Looked up from germline, CDR1 is GTSNPN and CDR2 is SVGIG (reference sequence). Trimming cost V 0 bases and J 4 bases, with 9 bases left between them. CDR3 region: CAWSVLSGTGELFF. The CDR3 DNA reads as TGTGCCTGGAGTGTACTTTCGGGCACCGGGGAGCTGTTTTTT.

The gene calls are TRBV29-1 and TRBJ2-7; D is possibly TRBD2 (6 bases). The V and J ends lost 6 bases and 1 base respectively, with 13 bases between them. The CDR3 spans 13 residues. CDR1 SQVTM and CDR2 ANQGSEA come from the germline V gene. CDR3 nucleotide sequence: TGCAGCGTCAGGATCGGGGGATCCTACGAGCAGTACTTC. It is translated as CSVRIGGSYEQYF.

V usage is TRBV27 and J usage is TRBJ2-7, with D perhaps matching TRBD1 (6 bases). The CDR3 runs 11 residues. The germline V gene encodes CDR1 MNHEY and CDR2 SMNVEV (reference sequence). V dropped 4 bases and J dropped 7 bases, with 8 bases sitting between them. CDR3 bases: TGTGCCAGCAGTTCCACAGGGGAGCAGTACTTC. This encodes CASSSTGEQYF.

J is TRBJ1-2 and V is TRBV4-1, with D tentatively TRBD1 (6 bases). The V end lost 2 bases, the J end lost 3 bases, and 13 bases lay between the germline ends. The CDR3 consists of 15 residues. Germline CDR1 reads MGHRA; CDR2 reads YSYEKL. DNA of the CDR3: TGCGCCAGCAGCCAAAATCAGAACAGGGACTATGGCTACACCTTC. Translated, it gives CASSQNQNRDYGYTF.

The rearrangement uses TRBV19 and TRBJ1-5; D is uncertain. Germline V gene lookup returns CDR1 LNHDA and CDR2 SQIVND (reference sequence). This CDR3 has 14 residues. V gave up 9 bases and J gave up 6 bases, with 18 bases separating them. The CDR3 DNA reads as TGTGCCAGCACGTTAAGTCTAGGTGGTCAGCCCCAGCATTTT. Translating gives CASTLSLGGQPQHF.

This chain links TRBV2 with TRBJ1-4; 12 bases are a match to TRBD1. Losses at the gene ends were 5 bases for V and 3 bases for J; bases not matched to a gene: 4. Germline lookup yields CDR1 SNHLY and CDR2 FYNNEI. The CDR3 loop spans 16 amino acids. The CDR3 DNA is TGTGCCAGCAGTCGGGACAGGGGGCTCTCTAATGAAAAACTGTTTTTT. It codes for CASSRDRGLSNEKLFF. The whole variable domain, remainder taken from reference TRBV2 and TRBJ1-4, is EPEVTQTPSHQVTQMGQEVILRCVPISNHLYFYWYRQILGQKVEFLVSFYNNEISEKSEIFDDQFSVERPDGSNFTLKIRSTKLEDSAMYFCASSRDRGLSNEKLFFGSGTQLSVL.

This clone was recorded a few times. This chain links TRBV18 with TRBJ1-5; 9 nucleotides agree with TRBD1. The germline V gene has CDR1 KGHSH and CDR2 LQKENI. J was trimmed by 7 bases and V by 3 bases; bases with no gene match: 10. This CDR3 spans 16 amino acids. The CDR3 loop reads CASSPSSGQGIQPQHF. DNA of the CDR3: TGTGCCAGCTCACCCTCATCCGGACAGGGGATCCAGCCCCAGCATTTT.

This CDR3 is CASAASPNYGYTF. DNA for the CDR3: TGTGCCAGCGCCGCGTCGCCTAACTATGGCTACACCTTC. V is TRBV12-3 or TRBV12-4 and J is TRBJ1-2; D remains unclear. CDR3 size: 13 residues. Trimming removed 8 bases from V and 0 bases from J, with 10 bases in between.

V usage is TRBV28 and J usage is TRBJ1-1; D is unresolved. Germline-derived CDR1 and CDR2 are MDHEN and SYDVKM. The CDR3 is made up of 12 amino acids. Trimming pared 8 bases from V and 9 bases from J, leaving 16 bases between. CDR3 sequence (DNA): TGTGCCAGCTCCTCCTCGGGGATTCAAGCTTTCTTT. It specifies CASSSSGIQAFF.

This chain links TRBV2 with TRBJ2-7; 9 positions match TRBD1. V lost 4 bases, J lost 7 bases, and 5 bases stayed unmatched. The germline gives CDR1 SNHLY, CDR2 FYNNEI. This CDR3 contains 13 residues. CDR3 DNA: TGTGCCAGCAGTGGGGACAGGGCTGGGGAGCAGTACTTC. Its translation: CASSGDRAGEQYF.

This clone was counted between two and nine times. The V call is TRBV13, the J call TRBJ2-3; D is possibly TRBD2 (6 bases). Germline CDR1 is PRHDT and CDR2 is FYEKMQ (reference sequence). Trimming stripped 0 bases from V and 3 bases from J, with 10 bases between. This CDR3 is 15 amino acids long. CDR3 protein: CASSLGAGPTDTQYF. CDR3 bases: TGTGCCAGCAGCTTAGGCGCGGGGCCAACAGATACGCAGTATTTT.